The TCR beta chain under discussion was sequenced for a study of blood T cell repertoires in COVID-19. The protocol was immunoSEQ multiplex PCR, while the TCRdb copy is restricted to in-frame clones and leaves out a portion. The data contain about 230,000 clones, 86% of them singletons. Germline lookup yields CDR1 MNHEY and CDR2 SMNVEV (reference sequence). This CDR3 spans 16 amino acids. Trimming took off 7 bases at V and 0 bases at J, with 13 bases between the two ends. Sequencing input: peripheral blood. This receptor was taken from a man aged 45-65 years with COVID-19, enrolled during active disease. The chain carries TRBV27 and TRBJ2-6; the D gene is possibly TRBD1 (6 bases). Here the CDR3 reads CASTSTGSSGANVLTF. In DNA, the CDR3 is TGTGCCAGCACTTCAACAGGGAGCTCTGGGGCCAACGTCCTGACTTTC.